This TCR beta chain was observed in a study of shared clonotypes between healthy human individuals. The table came from immunoSEQ multiplex PCR; TCRdb's copy has only in-frame clones and leaves some out. This sample has under 750,000 clones, with roughly 72% found just once. The germline gives CDR1 SEHNR, CDR2 FQNEAQ (reference sequence). This CDR3 spans 16 amino acids. V gave up 5 bases and J gave up 0 bases, with 11 bases separating them. The rearrangement joins TRBV7-9 to TRBJ2-6, with D uncertain. What was sequenced was memory CD4+ T cells sorted from blood. Subset reported: CD45RA-negative fraction. The source is a woman in her twenties or thirties in good health. CDR3 in amino acids: CASSPPQYSGANVLTF. Here the CDR3 DNA reads TGTGCCAGCAGCCCCCCCCAGTACTCTGGGGCCAACGTCCTGACTTTC.